The clone carrying this TCR beta chain was seen at least ten times. Its antigen is not identified. Germline CDR1 and CDR2: SQVTM and ANQGSEA. The CDR3 is made up of 13 amino acids. Germline trimming cut 4 bases from V and 4 bases from J; bases unmatched to any gene: 2. The cDNA had a unique molecular identifier and a template-switch universal primer site. Each CDR3 protein is one row after TCRdb ran MiXCR on the 5' RACE reads. The data contain around 490,000 distinct CDR3 sequences, 13% to 15% of them singletons. This sample was taken from a study of identical twins. Study-level results: Zero-insertion findings could be partly confounded by invariant cells (MAIT and iNKT cells). Reduced insertions were recorded for abundant cord blood beta clonotypes, with no such pattern in memory repertoires.

This sample also belongs to another study, concerning yellow fever vaccine responses in identical twins. That study reports: The T cell response to vaccination in identical twins was reportedly partly convergent and partly personalized.

The sequence was obtained from a woman between 18 and 29 years old in good health. The material sequenced was CD4+ T cells sorted from blood. The J gene is TRBJ2-1, the V gene TRBV29-1; 9 bases agree with TRBD2. Here the CDR3 DNA reads TGCAGCGTTGGGACTAGCGCTTACAATGAGCAGTTCTTC. Amino acid sequence: CSVGTSAYNEQFF.